Given below is one TCR beta chain in context. It lacks a known antigen. No much larger clone is present one base from it, and per-base qualities are unavailable. In total, approximately 690 healthy bone marrow donors made up the cohort. All cohort members were sampled while nominally healthy, although unrecorded immune exposures were likely present. The donor tested CMV seronegative and was one of the 352 seronegative cohort members. Each donor provided a peripheral blood sample, and peripheral blood mononuclear cells were used for TCR beta sequencing. The Qiagen DNeasy Blood Extraction Kit was used to extract genomic DNA from the blood cell samples. These data belong to a study of cytomegalovirus exposure and HLA in healthy donors (TCRdb year 2017). Study-wide context: An earlier analysis of roughly 500 of the donors reported 250 to 300 Gb of sequence data and roughly 120 million unique TCR beta sequences obtained from about 180 million T cells. The aim of the study was to test whether cataloging public T cell receptors could identify signatures of past pathogen exposure. The number of donors typed differed by locus, with 629-630 for A, B, C, DRB1 and DQB1, approximately 500 for DQA1, about 610 for DPA1, and some 440 for DPB1. HLA typing included class I and class II loci at four-digit resolution. Across 398 genotyped donors of the cohort, an average of about 240,000 unique TCR beta nucleotide sequences per donor were sequenced, and approximately 17% of those sequences were non-productive. The T cell repertoires of under 700 subjects were profiled by immunosequencing and related to cytomegalovirus serostatus. An early release that covered some 630 HLA-typed donors contained about 300 gigabases of sequencing data and 70 million to 100 million unique TCR sequences. About 5 DR-DQ haplotypes were handled as single units for association and clustering, since linkage in the cohort was strong. Donor age, sex, ethnicity and CMV serostatus were compiled together with the repertoire data. An earlier analysis of 587 of the donors used high-throughput TCR beta sequencing to judge whether each TCR beta V gene segment behaved as functional or pseudogenic. Every discovery cohort repertoire had been produced on one sequencing platform. Of the 398 genotyped donors, 65% to 90% were placed in the genetic ancestry cluster associated with self-reported Caucasian donors. Besides the first cohort of approximately 670 subjects, a separate validation cohort made up of 120 different subjects was used. The later analysis used no new phenotypic data to find candidate immune exposures, relying instead on TCR beta sequences and their occurrence across donors. To study patterns of TCR occurrence, a later analysis re-analyzed previously published TCR beta repertoires from around 670 donors and added high-resolution HLA genotyping. The study combined high-throughput TCR immunosequencing, statistical association of individual TCRs with disease status, and machine learning to predict cytomegalovirus infection status. A later genetic analysis used genome-wide SNP genotypes for 398 of the 666 donors, treating that subset as a discovery cohort. The investigation overall reported the following: Most TCR sequences were seen in very few donors, while some public TCRs were found in many individuals. A group of highly shared sequence variants was considered likely to be a technical artifact of the sequencing pipeline. Because the 87-base-pair reads could not distinguish some IMGT-functional V segments, including TRBV6-2 and TRBV6-3, those segments were excluded. In vitro tests confirmed that a few of the cytomegalovirus-associated TCR beta chains recognize cytomegalovirus antigens. The classifier was reported to diagnose cytomegalovirus status with high specificity and sensitivity in both the original cohort and the validation cohort. Strong co-occurrence of HLA alleles, especially DR and DQ, made assigning TCR associations to individual alleles difficult. Correlated functional status among segregating V segments might reflect linkage disequilibrium, but an unknown experimental factor could not be ruled out. The earlier analysis of about 600 of the donors excluded approximately 15 rarely observed V segments, including chromosome 9 orphons, because counts were too low. Because some donors lacked HLA typing at each locus, the association tests relied only on the typed subset. The presence/absence analyses assumed that sequencing depth was roughly uniform across donors, and that assumption may not be true. According to the authors, the approach could potentially be generalized to other disease states and immunological phenotypes. In an earlier analysis of over 550 of the donors, most TCR beta V segments were observed in productive rearrangements about 87% or about 30% of the time, broadly matching IMGT annotations. Several of the top co-occurrence clusters appeared to be linked to parvovirus B19, influenza, CMV and Epstein-Barr virus, according to a later analysis. A further reported finding was that TCR beta sequences accurately predicted the HLA-A and HLA-B alleles for most subjects in the first cohort. In a later analysis, most CMV-associated TCR beta chains were found to appear HLA-restricted, with HLA associations seemingly driven largely by CMV exposure. In a later analysis, the rate of TCR association differed among HLA loci, with DRB1 alleles having the most associated TCRs and HLA-C alleles having the fewest. Compared with equally common non-associated chains, HLA-associated TCR beta chains in a later analysis were more clonally expanded and had lower generation probabilities. An association between a missense DCLRE1C variant and V-gene and J-gene trimming of TCR beta chains was found in a later genetic analysis and replicated in an independent cohort. Specific HLA alleles were associated with over 15,000 TCR beta sequences at a false discovery rate of 0.05 in a later analysis. The study gave a list of 150 to 200 TCR beta chains associated with cytomegalovirus. CMV serostatus was the only immune exposure information available for the cohort. In a later genetic analysis, fewer N-insertions in productive TCRs were reported among donors in an Asian-associated ancestry cluster than the roughly 700-donor mean. The cohort was sequenced for TCR beta chains only, and without alpha or paired-chain data the features that could be detected were limited.

CDR1 and CDR2 are drawn from the germline V gene (reference sequence): DFQATT, SNEGSKA. The CDR3 holds 11 amino acids from the cysteine to the phenylalanine. Just CDR3 DNA is preserved here, 33 bases in frame from base 1. Trimming at the junction amounts to 0 bases on V and 3 bases on J, and the germline ends lie 3 bases apart. Libraries were made using the immunoSEQ multiplex PCR assay. A mixture of 60 forward primers for TCR Vbeta segments and 13 reverse primers for TCR Jbeta segments was used in the multiplex PCR. A multiplex PCR assay on genomic DNA amplified the CDR3 region of rearranged TCR beta genes. Amplified TCR beta libraries were sequenced as 87-base-pair reads on the Illumina HiSeq System. As for how the authors treated the data: A later analysis tallied tens of millions of unique TCR beta chains across the 640 or so repertoires, and approximately 11 million of those chains were shared by two or more donors. Raw reads were error-corrected and collapsed into unique sequences with a nearest-neighbor algorithm that merged closely related sequences to remove PCR and sequencing errors. V, D and J gene segments were assigned by aligning CDR3 sequences to IMGT reference sequences. For a sequence to be retained, a match of at least six nucleotides was required to both a V gene segment and a J gene segment. Rearrangements were called productive when the CDR3 lacked stop codons and stayed in frame with V and J; all others were non-productive. Following IMGT convention, CDR3 was defined as the stretch from the second conserved V-encoded cysteine up to the conserved J-encoded phenylalanine. In an earlier analysis of around 600 of the donors, sequences lacking an unambiguous match to a single V gene segment were excluded. In an earlier analysis of about 590 of the donors, a V segment was called functional when productive rearrangements were above 56.7%, and segregating when the standard deviation between donors exceeded 5%. A statistical classification framework was built for diagnosing cytomegalovirus status from the catalog of TCR beta chain sequences. In a later analysis, TCR nucleotide sequences were compared against IMGT/GENE-DB human TR gene sequences so that V and J genes could be assigned. The TCRdist pipeline was used in a later analysis to assign CDR3 sequences and most-parsimonious VDJ recombination scenarios. In a later analysis, each TCR beta chain was defined by its CDR3 amino acid sequence together with its V-gene family, and reads lacking a unique V-gene family were excluded. To address suspected cross-contamination and a sequencing artifact, a later analysis removed some 620 highly shared, low-generation-probability nucleotide sequences. A later analysis calculated a clonal expansion index for each public chain from normalized within-repertoire ranks of inferred template counts. A later analysis computed generation probabilities with a VDJ recombination model fitted to out-of-frame rearrangements, and checked the results against IGoR. In a later analysis, hypergeometric tests were used to score TCR-TCR, TCR-HLA and TCR-CMV co-occurrence, with a repertoire-size bias correction applied to TCR pairs. A later analysis estimated false discovery rates by permuting HLA or CMV assignments 20 times. A later analysis grouped co-occurring TCRs with DBSCAN, adding TCRdist sequence similarity when clustering within HLA-allele-positive subsets. Repertoires with fewer than 30,000 or more than 120,000 public chains, plus five repertoires with anomalous nucleotide sharing, were excluded from co-occurrence clustering. The source is immuneACCESS, and TCRdb retained only in-frame sequences with V and J called. Part of the clones is not carried over; for the studies checked, unresolved V genes explain less than half of this, and the remainder is unexplained. V and J calls and clone size come straight from that table; D and trimming were deduced from the DNA. In this sample the table shows about 180,000 clones, roughly four fifths of which occur a single time. The ten largest clones add up to under 2% of the sample.

The clonotype was recovered from a man between 18 and 29 years old in good health and CMV-seronegative. The V and J segments used are TRBV20-1 and TRBJ2-7; the D gene assignment is ambiguous. Sequencing was performed on PBMCs. The CDR3 in this case is CSARDLYEQYF. The bases are TGCAGTGCTAGAGATCTCTACGAGCAGTACTTC.